This T cell receptor (beta chain) originates from a study of blood T cell repertoires in COVID-19. Study details: From the United States, Italy and Spain came samples of acute and convalescent COVID-19. The cDNA or gDNA used as material had been derived from T cells, B-cell-depleted T cells, or PBMCs.

The germline gives CDR1 SGHVS, CDR2 FNYEAQ. The CDR3 runs to 13 residues. V gave up 5 bases and J gave up 4 bases; unmatched junction bases: 5. In the original processing: The authors estimated nucleated cell counts from reference gene primer amplification. The data were produced by immunoSEQ multiplex PCR, yet TCRdb's version contains in-frame clones alone and is incomplete. That table gives V, J and clone size, and the DNA gave D and trimming. The sample consists of over 150,000 clones, approximately 86% of them appearing once. This clonotype was obtained from a woman aged 55-75 years who had recovered from COVID-19. The material sequenced was peripheral blood. This chain uses TRBV7-6 with TRBJ2-7, with TRBD1 matching over 7 bases. CDR3 residues: CASSPDRDYEQYF. In nucleotides, the CDR3 is TGTGCCAGCAGCCCCGACAGGGATTACGAGCAGTACTTC.